The clone carrying this T cell receptor beta chain was observed at least ten times. Its target is unknown. The data originate from a study of prognosis after radiotherapy for stage I lung cancer. The overall study: Stereotactic body radiotherapy was given without concurrent therapy in all patients.

Using two-round multiplex PCR, the authors amplified TCR beta CDR3 from genomic DNA. The first round of PCR was done with primers that matched each TRBV and TRBJ gene. One entry per CDR3 protein, called by TCRdb with MiXCR from the multiplex PCR reads. This sample has roughly 30,000 distinct CDR3 sequences; approximately 35% occur once, and the top ten carry around 30%. Germline values: CDR1 MNHEY, CDR2 SVGAGI. The CDR3 has 13 amino acids. V was pared by 8 bases and J by 2 bases, with 7 bases between. General study points: Reportedly, TRBV and TRBJ gene usage varied with metastasis presence. In patients who developed distant metastases, Shannon entropy measured after stereotactic body radiation therapy was lower, and baseline Shannon entropy was not associated with metastases.

The clonotype originates from a donor aged 50 or older with non-small cell lung cancer. This chain connects TRBV6-5 to TRBJ2-6; D remains ambiguous. This specimen was PBMCs, taken before or after stereotactic body radiation therapy (not recorded which). The CDR3 protein is CASSRPGANVLTF. In nucleotides, the CDR3 is TGTGCCAGCTCCCGCCCTGGGGCCAACGTCCTGACTTTC.